Described below is a single TCR beta chain sequence and its context. Generated by immunoSEQ multiplex PCR, the TCRdb table keeps only in-frame clones and is missing some. The sample consists of some 1,400,000 clones, roughly 97% of them appearing once. CDR3 length: 15 residues. V was clipped by 4 bases and J by 7 bases, with 20 bases between them. Germline V CDR1 and CDR2: SGHNT, YYREEE (reference sequence). The data were obtained in a study of shared clonotypes between healthy human individuals. Sequencing was done on a sample of naive CD4+ T cells sorted from blood. Regarding subset: CD45RA+ positively selected. The receptor's source is a man aged 25-45 years in good health. V usage is TRBV5-4 and J usage is TRBJ1-2; TRBD1 might be the D (6 bases). The CDR3 protein is CASSQAQLRGSGYTF. The CDR3, as DNA: TGTGCCAGCAGCCAAGCTCAATTGAGGGGGAGTGGCTACACCTTC.